Listed below are T cell receptor beta chains from one sample, sequenced in a study of synovial regulatory T cells in juvenile arthritis. TCRdb's table, derived via immunoSEQ multiplex PCR, lists solely in-frame clones and lacks some. The sample's table shows over 9,000 clones. The sample comprised Treg cells from blood. The receptors were gathered from a donor younger than 30 with juvenile idiopathic arthritis. Both conserved end residues are part of each CDR3. Some rows have no size entry. The others give once, few or many, or a class for an expanded clone.

CDR3,size,V,J
CASSVGQGSYGYTF,NA,TRBV9,TRBJ1-2
CASSVAWYTEGHGYTF,NA,TRBV9,TRBJ1-2
CASSTNRAETQYF,NA,TRBV6-1,TRBJ2-5
CASSYSGSDEQYF,NA,TRBV6-5,TRBJ2-7
CASSWNRQGGEQFF,NA,TRBV5-1,TRBJ2-1
CASRSQGATNEKLFF,NA,TRBV11-2,TRBJ1-4
CASSPFVVMGETRYF,NA,TRBV7-7,TRBJ2-5
CASSQGGFFYEQYF,NA,TRBV14,TRBJ2-7
CAWSVKRSSYNSPLHF,NA,TRBV30,TRBJ1-6
CASSLGTGDEQYF,NA,TRBV4-3,TRBJ2-7
CASSQPGQGAYNEQFF,NA,TRBV14,TRBJ2-1
CASSAGLAGDHNEQFF,NA,TRBV7-6,TRBJ2-1
CASRNLAGVGELFF,NA,TRBV27,TRBJ2-2
CASSLTKTEAFF,NA,TRBV5-1,TRBJ1-1
CASSWSPRGEQFF,NA,TRBV6-5,TRBJ2-1
CASSLEYYTGELFF,NA,TRBV11-2,TRBJ2-2
CASSQLVSLIHEQYF,medium-sized,TRBV4-1,TRBJ2-7
CASSEELAGSYEQYF,medium-sized,TRBV6-1,TRBJ2-5
CASSGSGGAIYNEQFF,NA,TRBV5-1,TRBJ2-1
CASSLATVFQETQYF,NA,TRBV5-6,TRBJ2-5
CASSLQAGGSGQPQHF,NA,TRBV27,TRBJ1-5
CASSLGPNQPQHF,NA,TRBV7-9,TRBJ1-5
CASSFGLATTQYF,NA,TRBV7-3,TRBJ2-3
CASRSVVGEKLFF,NA,TRBV19,TRBJ1-4
CASSYSEGGAKNIQYF,NA,TRBV6-6,TRBJ2-4
CASSRGGGDEKLFF,medium-sized,TRBV2,TRBJ1-4
CASRGQGAGANVLTF,NA,TRBV10-2,TRBJ2-6
CASSLGRINEKLFF,NA,TRBV5-1,TRBJ1-4
CASSLAVGAFSYEQYF,NA,TRBV5-1,TRBJ2-7
CASSHMDRALANYGYTF,NA,TRBV4-2,TRBJ1-2